This TCR beta chain was found in a study of breast tumors, draining lymph nodes, adjacent tissues. Whole-study findings and limits: The lymph node origin of tumor T cells was framed as consistent with a hypothesis, not demonstrated. Compared with lymph nodes, tumors were less diverse; compared with nontumor tissue, more. The data were judged consistent with most tumor T cells coming from lymph node and expanding in tumor.

Trimming at V came to 6 bases and at J to 7 bases, leaving 9 bases not matched to a gene. The germline CDR1 and CDR2 sequences are LNHNV and YYDKDF (reference sequence). The CDR3 totals 14 residues. Breast cancer patients provided tissue from their axillary draining lymph nodes. A single record per CDR3 protein comes from TCRdb applying MiXCR to the multiplex PCR reads. Of 200,000 or so distinct CDR3 sequences in the sample, approximately 33% were seen once. Comments on this clonotype: Its cognate antigen is unknown.

This receptor was obtained from a female donor with breast cancer. Some clones in this sample may be carry-over from other donors' samples. This chain links TRBV15 with TRBJ1-5, with TRBD1 matching over 7 bases. The sequenced sample consisted of axillary lymph node tissue. The CDR3 is CATSIDRENQPQHF. The CDR3, as DNA: TGTGCCACCAGTATCGACAGGGAAAACCAGCCCCAGCATTTT.